This TCR beta chain was documented in a study of response to subunit inactivated influenza vaccine. This CDR3 has 14 amino acids. Germline-derived CDR1 and CDR2 are SGHRS and YFSETQ. V dropped 4 bases and J dropped 5; count of bases not matched to a gene: 6. MiXCR, run by TCRdb on the RT-PCR reads, gives a single entry per CDR3 protein. The data show roughly 620,000 distinct CDR3 sequences, around 11% seen once. The same sample was also used in a study of T cells expressing NK-cell markers. That report adds: Scientists made TCR beta cDNA using 5'RACE template switching with UMIs. Sequencing of TCR beta repertoires drew on sorted CD3+CD56+NKG2C+, CD3+CD56+NKG2C- and CD3+CD56-NKG2C+ T cells. In a handful of donors, dominant CD3+CD56+NKG2C+ clones formed roughly 1.0-7.5% of CD8+ cells.

V gene TRBV5-1 combines with J gene TRBJ2-7; 10 bases are shared with TRBD1. This TCR was sampled from a man between 45 and 60 years old who received an inactivated influenza vaccine. Sequenced here: PBMCs from blood, sampled on the day of vaccination. CDR3 nucleotides: TGCGCCAGCAGCGTCGGGACAGGGGTTAACGAGCAGTACTTC. The encoded protein is CASSVGTGVNEQYF.